This T cell receptor beta chain was observed in a study of cytomegalovirus exposure and HLA in healthy donors. The CDR3 runs 16 residues. The V segment lost 5 bases and the J segment 7 bases; nucleotides outside the gene matches: 9. The germline gives CDR1 SSHAT, CDR2 FNYEAQ (reference sequence). Concerning this clone itself: The antigen is unknown.

The study ran its PCR with 60 Vbeta and 13 Jbeta primers. The protocol was immunoSEQ multiplex PCR, while the TCRdb copy is restricted to in-frame clones and leaves out a portion. The data hold about 160,000 clones, with 75% to 90% observed a single time. Study conclusions and caveats: The investigators catalogued 150 to 200 TCR beta chains as cytomegalovirus-associated. Common viral pathogens (according to a later analysis) appeared linked to several of the most significant clusters.

The source material was PBMCs. The chain combines TRBV7-7 with TRBJ2-2; 11 bases are a match to TRBD1. The TCR originated in a man younger than 40 in good health and CMV-seronegative. CDR3 protein: CASSPRTGGAIGELFF. The CDR3 coding sequence is TGTGCCAGCAGCCCTCGGACAGGGGGCGCGATCGGGGAGCTGTTTTTT.